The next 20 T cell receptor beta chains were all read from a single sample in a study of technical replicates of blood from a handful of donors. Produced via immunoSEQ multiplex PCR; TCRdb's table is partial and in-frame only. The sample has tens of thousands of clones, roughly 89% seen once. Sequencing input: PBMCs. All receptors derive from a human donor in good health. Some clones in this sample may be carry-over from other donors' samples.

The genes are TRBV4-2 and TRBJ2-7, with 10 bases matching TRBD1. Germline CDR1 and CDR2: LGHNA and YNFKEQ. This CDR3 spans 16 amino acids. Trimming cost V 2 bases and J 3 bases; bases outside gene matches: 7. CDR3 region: CASSQFVGTGDYEQYF. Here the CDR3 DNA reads TGTGCCAGCAGCCAATTTGTGGGGACAGGGGACTACGAGCAGTACTTC.

The CDR3 protein is CASSDQGGIQYF. In DNA form, the CDR3 reads TGTGCCAGCAGCGACCAGGGGGGCATTCAGTACTTC. J is TRBJ2-4 and V is TRBV6-4; perhaps TRBD1 as D (7 bases). V shed 6 bases and J shed 9 bases, with 12 bases lying between them. Per germline, CDR1 MRHNA and CDR2 SNTAGT. CDR3 length: 12 residues.

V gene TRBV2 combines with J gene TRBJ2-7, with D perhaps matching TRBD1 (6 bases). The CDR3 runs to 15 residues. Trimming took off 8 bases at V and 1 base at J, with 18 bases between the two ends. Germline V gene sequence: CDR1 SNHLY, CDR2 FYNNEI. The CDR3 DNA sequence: TGTGCCAGCCCTAAGGGACGGGACATTTCCTACGAGCAGTACTTC. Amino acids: CASPKGRDISYEQYF. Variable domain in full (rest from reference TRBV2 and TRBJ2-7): EPEVTQTPSHQVTQMGQEVILRCVPISNHLYFYWYRQILGQKVEFLVSFYNNEISEKSEIFDDQFSVERPDGSNFTLKIRSTKLEDSAMYFCASPKGRDISYEQYFGPGTRLTVT.

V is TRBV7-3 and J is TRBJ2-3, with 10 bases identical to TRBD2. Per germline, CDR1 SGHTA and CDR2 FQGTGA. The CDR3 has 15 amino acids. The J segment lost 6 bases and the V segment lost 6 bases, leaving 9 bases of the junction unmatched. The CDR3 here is CASSPLAGALDTQYF. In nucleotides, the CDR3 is TGTGCCAGCAGTCCGCTAGCGGGAGCTCTGGATACGCAGTATTTT.

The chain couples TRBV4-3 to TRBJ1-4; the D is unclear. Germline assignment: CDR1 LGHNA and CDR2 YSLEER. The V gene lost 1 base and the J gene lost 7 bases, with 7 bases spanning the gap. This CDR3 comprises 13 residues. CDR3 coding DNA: TGCGCCAGCAGCCAAGGTCGGGGTGAAAAACTGTTTTTT. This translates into CASSQGRGEKLFF.

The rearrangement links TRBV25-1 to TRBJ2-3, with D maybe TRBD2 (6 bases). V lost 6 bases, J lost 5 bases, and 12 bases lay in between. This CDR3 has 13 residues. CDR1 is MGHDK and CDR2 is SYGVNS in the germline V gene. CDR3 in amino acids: CASSAPGGDTQYF. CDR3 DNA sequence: TGTGCCAGCAGCGCACCCGGGGGAGATACGCAGTATTTT. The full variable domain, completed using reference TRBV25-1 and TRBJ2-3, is EADIYQTPRYLVIGTGKKITLECSQTMGHDKMYWYQQDPGMELHLIHYSYGVNSTEKGDLSSESTVSRIRTEHFPLTLESARPSHTSQYLCASSAPGGDTQYFGPGTRLTVL.

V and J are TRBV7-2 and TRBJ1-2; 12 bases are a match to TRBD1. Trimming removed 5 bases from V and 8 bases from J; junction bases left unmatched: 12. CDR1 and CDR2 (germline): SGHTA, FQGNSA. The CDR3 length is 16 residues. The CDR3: CASSTGTGGALVGYTF. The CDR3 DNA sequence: TGTGCCAGCAGCACCGGGACAGGGGGCGCGCTAGTAGGCTACACCTTC.

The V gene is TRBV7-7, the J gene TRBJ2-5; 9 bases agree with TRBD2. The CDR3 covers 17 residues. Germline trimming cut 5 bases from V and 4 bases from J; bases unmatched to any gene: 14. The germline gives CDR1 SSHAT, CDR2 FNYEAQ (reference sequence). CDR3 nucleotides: TGTGCCAGCAGCCCTAGTGGAAGTAGCGGGAGAGGAGAGACCCAGTACTTC. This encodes CASSPSGSSGRGETQYF.

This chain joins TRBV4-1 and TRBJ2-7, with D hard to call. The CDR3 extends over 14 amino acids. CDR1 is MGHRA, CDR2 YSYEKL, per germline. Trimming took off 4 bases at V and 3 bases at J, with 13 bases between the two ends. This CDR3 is CASSPRQVRYEQYF. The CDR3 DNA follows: TGCGCCAGCAGCCCGAGACAAGTCCGCTACGAGCAGTACTTC.

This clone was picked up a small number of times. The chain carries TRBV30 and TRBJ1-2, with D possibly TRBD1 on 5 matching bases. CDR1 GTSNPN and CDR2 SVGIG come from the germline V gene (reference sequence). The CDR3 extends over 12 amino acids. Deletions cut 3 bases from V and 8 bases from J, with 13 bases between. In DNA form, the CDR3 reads TGTGCCTGGAGCCGCAGGGAAGAAGGCTACACCTTC. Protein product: CAWSRREEGYTF.

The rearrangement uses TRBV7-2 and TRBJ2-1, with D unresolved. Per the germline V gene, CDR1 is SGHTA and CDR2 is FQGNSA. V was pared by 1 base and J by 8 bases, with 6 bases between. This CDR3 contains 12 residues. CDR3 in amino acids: CASSLEAYEQFF. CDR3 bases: TGTGCCAGCAGCTTAGAAGCCTATGAGCAGTTCTTC.

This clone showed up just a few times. DNA of the CDR3: TGTGCCACCAGCCCGGGACTAGTAAACACCGGGGAGCTGTTTTTT. This translates into CATSPGLVNTGELFF. This chain connects TRBV15 to TRBJ2-2, with 8 bases fitting TRBD2. CDR3 length equals 15 residues. V lost 5 bases and J lost 2; bases outside the gene matches: 4. Germline V gives CDR1 LNHNV, CDR2 YYDKDF (reference sequence).

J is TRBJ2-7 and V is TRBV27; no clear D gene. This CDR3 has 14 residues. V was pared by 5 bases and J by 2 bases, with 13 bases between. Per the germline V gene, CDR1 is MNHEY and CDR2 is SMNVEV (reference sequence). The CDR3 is CASSVTIGTYEQYF. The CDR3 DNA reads TGTGCCAGCAGTGTAACTATTGGAACCTACGAGCAGTACTTC.

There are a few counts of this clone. This chain's CDR3 is CASSFQGMNTEAFF. The CDR3 DNA follows: TGCGCCAGCAGCTTTCAGGGAATGAACACTGAAGCTTTCTTT. The rearrangement links TRBV5-1 to TRBJ1-1, with D possibly being TRBD1 (5 bases). Trimming removed 2 bases from V and 0 bases from J, with 8 bases in between. There are 14 residues in the CDR3. CDR1 and CDR2 from the germline V gene are SGHRS and YFSETQ.

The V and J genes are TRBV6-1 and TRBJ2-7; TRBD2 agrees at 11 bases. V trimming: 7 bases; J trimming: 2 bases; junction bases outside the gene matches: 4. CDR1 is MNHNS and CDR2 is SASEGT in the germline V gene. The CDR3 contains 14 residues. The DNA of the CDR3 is TGTGCCAGCATGACTAGCGGGGCAACCTACGAGCAGTACTTC. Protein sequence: CASMTSGATYEQYF.

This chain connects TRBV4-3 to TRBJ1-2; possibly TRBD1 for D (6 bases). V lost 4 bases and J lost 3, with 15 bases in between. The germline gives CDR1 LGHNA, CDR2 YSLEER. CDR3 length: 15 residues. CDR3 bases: TGCGCCAGCAGCCCCCGCGGGGGGGGCGACTATGGCTACACCTTC. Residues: CASSPRGGGDYGYTF.

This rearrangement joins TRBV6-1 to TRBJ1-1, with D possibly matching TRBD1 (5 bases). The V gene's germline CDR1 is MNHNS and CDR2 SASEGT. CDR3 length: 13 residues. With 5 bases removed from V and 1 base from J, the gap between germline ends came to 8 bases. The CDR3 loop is CASSQTANTEAFF. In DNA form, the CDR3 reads TGTGCCAGCAGTCAGACAGCGAACACTGAAGCTTTCTTT.

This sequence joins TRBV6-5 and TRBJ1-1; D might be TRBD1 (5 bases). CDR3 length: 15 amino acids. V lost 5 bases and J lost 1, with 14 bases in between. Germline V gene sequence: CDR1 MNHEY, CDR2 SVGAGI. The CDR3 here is CASSPFGGRNTEAFF. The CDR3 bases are TGTGCCAGCAGTCCCTTCGGGGGTAGGAACACTGAAGCTTTCTTT.

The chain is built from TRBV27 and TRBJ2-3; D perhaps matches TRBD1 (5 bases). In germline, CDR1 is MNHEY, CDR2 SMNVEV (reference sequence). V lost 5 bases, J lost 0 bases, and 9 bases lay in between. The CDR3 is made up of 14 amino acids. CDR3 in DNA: TGTGCCAGCAGTCTAGGGGCGAGCACAGATACGCAGTATTTT. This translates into CASSLGASTDTQYF.

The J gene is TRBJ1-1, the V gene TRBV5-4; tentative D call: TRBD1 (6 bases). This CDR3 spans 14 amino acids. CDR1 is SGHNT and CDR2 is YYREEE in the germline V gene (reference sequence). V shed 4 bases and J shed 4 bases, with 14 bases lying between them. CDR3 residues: CASSQGQRSTEAFF. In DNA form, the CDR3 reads TGTGCCAGCAGCCAAGGACAGCGAAGCACTGAAGCTTTCTTT.